This T cell receptor beta chain was found in a study of CD8+ T cells in alopecia areata. Indicated treatment: oral pan-JAK inhibitor, 5-10 mg twice daily. Isolated RNA was reverse transcribed into cDNA used as the sequencing template. Some clones are missing from TCRdb's copy, which holds only in-frame ones; the method was immunoSEQ multiplex PCR. This sample has 120,000 or so clones, with 61% found just once. Trimming took 5 bases from V and 10 from J, leaving 11 bases between them. CDR1 MDHEN and CDR2 SYDVKM come from the germline V gene. The CDR3 loop spans 12 amino acids. The chain uses TRBV28 and TRBJ2-2; the D gene is possibly TRBD2 (5 bases). The sequencing here drew on CD4+ T cells sorted from blood, taken at week 4, from a patient treated with tofacitinib. This receptor was taken from a human donor with alopecia areata. CDR3 protein: CASSELREELFF. CDR3 DNA sequence: TGTGCCAGCAGTGAGCTTCGGGAGGAGCTGTTTTTT.